The 5 T cell receptor beta chains listed next were all sequenced from one sample in a study of identical twins. Using its own MiXCR run on the 5' RACE reads, TCRdb lists one record per CDR3 protein. This table has around 450,000 distinct CDR3 sequences, 11% to 15% appearing once. The data were also submitted as part of a second study, on yellow fever vaccine responses in identical twins.

Sequencing was performed on CD4+ T cells sorted from blood. The receptors originated from a woman in her late teens or twenties in good health.

V usage is TRBV7-2 and J usage is TRBJ2-3; 7 nucleotides agree with TRBD2. V trimming: 4 bases; J trimming: 7 bases; junction bases outside the gene matches: 8. The CDR3 spans 14 residues. CDR1 SGHTA and CDR2 FQGNSA come from the germline V gene. For the CDR3, the DNA is TGTGCCAGCAGCTGGGGACTGACTAGCTATACGCAGTATTTT. Encoded protein: CASSWGLTSYTQYF.

The chain is built from TRBV6-6 and TRBJ1-5; D unclear. V was trimmed by 7 bases and J by 1 base, leaving 8 bases between them. The CDR3 has 13 amino acids. Germline V gives CDR1 MNHNY, CDR2 SVGAGI (reference sequence). CDR3 DNA sequence: TGTGCCAGCATAGGGAGGAGCAATCAGCCCCAGCATTTT. It is translated as CASIGRSNQPQHF.

The V and J genes are TRBV7-9 and TRBJ2-1; TRBD1 agrees at 7 bases. V shed 3 bases and J 10 bases; nucleotides not matched to a gene: 6. The V gene's germline CDR1 is SEHNR and CDR2 FQNEAQ (reference sequence). The CDR3 has 13 residues. The CDR3 reads CASSLAGGREQFF. Written as DNA, the CDR3 is TGTGCCAGCAGCTTGGCAGGGGGAAGGGAGCAGTTCTTC.

The chain uses TRBV6-1 and TRBJ1-5; tentative D call: TRBD1 (6 bases). CDR3 length: 14 amino acids. V lost 6 bases and J lost 7, with 16 bases in between. Germline assignment: CDR1 MNHNS and CDR2 SASEGT. The CDR3 here is CASRTGGQEQPQHF. CDR3 in DNA: TGTGCCAGCAGGACGGGGGGGCAGGAGCAGCCCCAGCATTTT.

The chain couples TRBV7-9 to TRBJ1-6; 9 bases are a match to TRBD1. This CDR3 comprises 15 residues. Germline CDR1 reads SEHNR; CDR2 reads FQNEAQ (reference sequence). Trimming removed 5 bases from V and 9 bases from J; junction bases left unmatched: 8. Written as DNA, the CDR3 is TGTGCCAGCAGCCTGACGACAGGGGGAGGTTCACCCCTCCACTTT. Encoded protein: CASSLTTGGGSPLHF.